This T cell receptor (beta chain) was sequenced during a study of blood T cell repertoires in COVID-19 (dated by TCRdb to the early 2020s). Concerning the study at large: Collaborator samples came from the United States, Italy and Spain and covered acute and convalescent phases of COVID-19. The material from the prospective study consisted of cDNA or gDNA derived from T cells, B-cell-depleted T cells, or PBMCs. The dataset comprised deeply sampled blood TCRbeta repertoires from subjects exposed to, actively infected with, or recovered from COVID-19. The repertoires were released in a freely available public database meant as a resource for research on the immune response to SARS-CoV-2. Samples were obtained from the ongoing ImmuneRACE study (first 160 participants) and from 1,200 or so subjects provided by 6 global collaborators. Nearly every sample came with metadata listing a de-identified subject ID, COVID-19 status, age in years and sex. HLA class I and class II types, where available, came from metadata supplied by the sample provider rather than from assay-based typing.

To note about this clone: What antigen it recognizes has not been identified. The record has no base qualities; no much larger clone is one base away.

What the research found in general, with its limitations: The amount of clinical and demographic metadata varied by source and participant and was provided uncurated.

The immunoSEQ Assay, a bias-controlled multiplex PCR, was used to amplify TCRbeta CDR3 regions from genomic DNA. Under the source paper's analysis protocol: Nucleated cell counts per sample were estimated from amplification of reference gene primers within the assay. To quantify the absolute abundance of each unique TCRbeta CDR3 rearrangement, sequence reads were collapsed and filtered. For each sample, productive Simpson clonality was calculated as the square root of Simpson's diversity index across productive rearrangements. In TCRdb, the immuneACCESS table is reduced to in-frame sequences with V and J assigned. These tables do not hold every clone; where another copy was compared, an unresolved V gene accounts for under half, and the others remain unexplained. V, J and clone size are taken as reported in that table, and D and trimming were inferred from the DNA itself. In all, the sample holds tens of thousands of clones, and roughly 82% of those were seen once. The top ten clones comprise over 9.5% of the sample.

CDR1 MNHEY and CDR2 SVGAGI are derived from the germline V gene. The cysteine opens and the phenylalanine closes a CDR3 of 11 amino acids. Solely the CDR3 DNA is kept, with 33 bases framed from the first base. The V and J ends are trimmed by 6 bases and 11 bases, leaving 13 bases between them. Whole blood was collected in K2EDTA tubes by collaborating institutions according to the institutions' own protocols. For TCRbeta analysis, collaborators shipped samples as frozen whole blood, isolated PBMCs, or DNA extracted from either of those sample types. The material sequenced was peripheral blood. The receptor was derived from an elderly man with acute or convalescent COVID-19. The chain was built from TRBV6-5 and TRBJ1-1; TRBD1 could be the D gene, as 5 bases match. The CDR3 here reads CASRGRDWAFF. The DNA is TGTGCCAGCAGGGGGCGGGATTGGGCTTTCTTT.